This T cell receptor beta chain appears in the sequencing data of a study of siplizumab effects on memory and regulatory T cells. General study points: Memory cells that were CD4+ and unstimulated gave rise to alloreactive sequences, which siplizumab significantly reduced. Major contributors to the alloresponse seemed to be naive T cells, which also appeared more diverse than memory cells. Just a small share of alloreactive clones was traced back to unstimulated subsets. Only a minority of proliferating CD4+ or CD8+ clones had an assignable naive or memory phenotype, with roughly 75-96% lacking one.

The count of this clone is one. The target antigen is unknown. This table comes from immunoSEQ multiplex PCR, and its TCRdb copy is limited to in-frame clones, with some not included. Of about 72,000 clones listed, roughly nine tenths are singletons. Specimen: CD8+ T cells sorted from blood. This clonotype was obtained from a human donor in good health.

DNA for the CDR3: TGCGCCAGCAGCGAATCCGGGACAGGATTCCCCTACGAGCAGTACTTC. It translates to CASSESGTGFPYEQYF. This rearrangement joins TRBV4-1 to TRBJ2-7, with 8 bases fitting TRBD1. Germline V gene data show CDR1 as MGHRA and CDR2 as YSYEKL. J lost 2 bases, V lost 5 bases, and 11 bases had no gene match. The CDR3 sequence is 16 residues long.